This T cell receptor beta chain is from a study of blood T cell repertoires in COVID-19 (dated by TCRdb to the early 2020s). In terms of the full investigation: Collaborator samples came from the United States, Italy and Spain and covered acute and convalescent phases of COVID-19. The material from the prospective study consisted of cDNA or gDNA derived from T cells, B-cell-depleted T cells, or PBMCs. The dataset comprised deeply sampled blood TCRbeta repertoires from subjects exposed to, actively infected with, or recovered from COVID-19. A freely available public database, intended as a resource for researchers studying the immune response to SARS-CoV-2, is where the repertoires were released. Samples were obtained from the ongoing ImmuneRACE study (first 160 participants) and from 1,254 subjects provided by 6 global collaborators. Sample metadata almost always included a de-identified subject ID, COVID-19 status, age in years and sex. Where HLA class I and class II types were available, the types were taken from metadata supplied by the sample provider, not from assay-based typing.

The cysteine opens and the phenylalanine closes a CDR3 of 15 amino acids. Just CDR3 DNA is preserved here, 45 bases in frame from base 1. CDR1 and CDR2, per the germline V gene (reference sequence), are LGHDT and YNNKEL. The V and J ends are trimmed by 4 bases and 5 bases, leaving 15 bases between them. The immunoSEQ Assay, a bias-controlled multiplex PCR, was used to amplify TCRbeta CDR3 regions from genomic DNA. As for the authors' bioinformatics: Within the assay, amplification of reference gene primers was used to estimate how many nucleated cells each sample contained. To quantify the absolute abundance of each unique TCRbeta CDR3 rearrangement, sequence reads were collapsed and filtered. For each sample, productive Simpson clonality was calculated as the square root of Simpson's diversity index across productive rearrangements. TCRdb stores this immuneACCESS table with in-frame sequences only. Part of the clones is absent; in the studies checked, under half of the shortfall reflects unresolved V genes, and no reason is known for the rest. V and J calls and clone size are given by that table; D and trimming were obtained from the DNA. In all, the sample holds under 500,000 clones, and roughly nine tenths of those were seen once. More than 0.95% of the sample goes to the ten largest clones.

Results the study describes overall, beyond this receptor: Clinical and demographic metadata were provided uncurated, with the amount varying by source and participant.

Participants in the prospective study were enrolled through a virtual design, were aged 18 to 89 years, and lived in some 24 United States geographic areas. To assign participants to cohorts, the prospective study relied on clinical history that participants themselves reported in a screening survey and a study questionnaire. Recovered participants in ImmuneRACE Cohort 3 were defined as having two consecutive negative NP/OP PCR tests, clearance from a healthcare professional, or resolution of symptoms. Each participant in the prospective study had whole blood, serum and a nasopharyngeal or oropharyngeal swab collected by mobile phlebotomists. Additional blood draws and questionnaires over an approximately two-month period could optionally be provided by prospective study participants. Before DNA extraction, prospective study blood samples were shipped either frozen or at room temperature. Note on this clone: No antigen is known for it. Base qualities were left out, and no much larger clone turns up one base away.

This receptor was obtained from a young man who had recovered from COVID-19. The sample comprised PBMCs or T cells enriched from blood (not recorded which). The chain joins TRBV3-1 (or the pseudogene TRBV3-2) to TRBJ2-1; the D gene is not confidently resolved. The encoded CDR3 is CASSLGWRSHNEQFF. The DNA sequence reads TGTGCCAGCAGCCTTGGCTGGCGGTCCCACAATGAGCAGTTCTTC.